Below, one T cell receptor beta chain is given with its context. Its antigen remains unidentified. The ends were cut back, 4 bases at V and 4 bases at J, with 11 bases in the middle. The length of the CDR3 is 14 residues. The sample comes from a study of CD8 T cells in Susac syndrome. Whole-study findings and limits: The study recognized that the number of individuals in its TCR sequencing and HLA analysis was relatively small.

Blood CD8+ and CD4+ T cells underwent high-throughput TCR beta sequencing. Negative isolation yielded CD4+ and CD8+ T cells, and FACS enriched TEMRA cells. RNA amounts of about 0.45 to 1 ug underwent reverse transcription with random hexamers. It was immunoSEQ multiplex PCR that amplified TCR beta CDR3 across 54 Vbeta and 13 Jbeta. TCRdb re-called the immunoSEQ multiplex PCR reads with MiXCR, one entry per CDR3 protein. The table includes approximately 120,000 distinct CDR3 sequences, around 91% detected once. The chain combines TRBV12-3 or TRBV12-4 with TRBJ1-5; D is undetermined. Input material: CD8+ T cells from PBMCs. The source is a human donor with multiple sclerosis. CDR3 loop: CASSWGSRNQPQHF. CDR3 nucleotide sequence: TGTGCCAGCAGTTGGGGATCGCGGAATCAGCCCCAGCATTTT.